This TCR beta chain was observed in a study of T-cell reconstitution after alpha-beta-depleted transplantation in children. V lost 1 base to trimming and J lost 4 bases, with 14 bases between them. Looked up from germline, CDR1 is MNHNS and CDR2 is SASEGT. The CDR3 loop spans 15 amino acids. Preparation of the TCRbeta library was carried out with unique molecular identifiers. TCRdb ran MiXCR on the PCR reads and lists one entry per CDR3 protein. The profile shows some 310,000 distinct CDR3 sequences, over 20% of them singletons. About this clonotype itself: What it binds is unknown.

Study-level points and caveats: The high TCRbeta diversity at day 60 in some patients came from surviving recipient T cells and thymic progenitors. After one year, T-cell counts and TCRbeta diversity mostly came from new T cells. Roughly two months post-transplant, alpha-beta T cells reportedly originated from several hundred graft clones that had expanded.

This sample comprised PBMCs, mostly from graft donor cells, obtained 180 days after TCRalphabeta/CD19-depleted stem cell transplant. The chain carries TRBV6-1 and TRBJ2-7; D ambiguous. The source of this sequence is a male patient younger than 18 who had a stem cell transplant for acute lymphoblastic leukemia, so the T cells may come from the graft donor. The CDR3 loop is CASSEGVPGLYEQYF. CDR3 in DNA: TGTGCCAGCAGTGAAGGGGTCCCCGGCCTTTACGAGCAGTACTTC.